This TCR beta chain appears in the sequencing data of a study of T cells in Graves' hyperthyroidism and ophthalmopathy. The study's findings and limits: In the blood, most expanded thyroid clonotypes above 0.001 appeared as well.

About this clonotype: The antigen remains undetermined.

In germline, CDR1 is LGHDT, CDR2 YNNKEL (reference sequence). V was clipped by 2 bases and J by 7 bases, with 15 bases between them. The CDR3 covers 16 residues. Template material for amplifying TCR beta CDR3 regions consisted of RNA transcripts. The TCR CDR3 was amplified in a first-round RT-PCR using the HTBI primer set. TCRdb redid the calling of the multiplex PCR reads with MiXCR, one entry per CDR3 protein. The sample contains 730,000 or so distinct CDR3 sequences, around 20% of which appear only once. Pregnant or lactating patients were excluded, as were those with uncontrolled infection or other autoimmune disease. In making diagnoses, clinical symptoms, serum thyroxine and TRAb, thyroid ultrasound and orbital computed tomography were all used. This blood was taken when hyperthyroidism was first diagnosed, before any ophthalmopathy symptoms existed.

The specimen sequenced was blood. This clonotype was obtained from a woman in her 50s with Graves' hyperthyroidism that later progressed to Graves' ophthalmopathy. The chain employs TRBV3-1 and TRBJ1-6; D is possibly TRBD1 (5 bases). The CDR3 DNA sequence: TGTGCCAGCAGCCAACAAAAGGGGTTGGGGAATTCACCCCTCCACTTT. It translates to CASSQQKGLGNSPLHF.